This T cell receptor (beta chain) was observed in a study of blood T cell repertoires in COVID-19. For the study at large: The cDNA or gDNA used as material had been derived from T cells, B-cell-depleted T cells, or PBMCs.

CDR3 length equals 12 residues. V shed 3 bases and J shed 7 bases, with 7 bases lying between them. Per the germline V gene, CDR1 is SGHDT and CDR2 is YYEEEE. Per the original methods: Using reference gene primer amplification, nucleated cell counts were estimated. Generated by immunoSEQ multiplex PCR, the TCRdb table keeps only in-frame clones and is missing some. V and J calls and clone size are as listed in that table; D and trimming were resolved from the DNA. The sample lists 100,000 or so clones, 80% to 95% occurring once. V is TRBV5-6 and J is TRBJ1-4; D remains ambiguous. Sequencing input: peripheral blood. The receptor comes from a man between 70 and 80 years old with acute or convalescent COVID-19. Here the CDR3 DNA reads TGTGCCAGCAGCTCTCCCAGTGAAAAACTGTTTTTT. Residues: CASSSPSEKLFF.